The present entry profiles one T cell receptor (beta chain) with its context. The sample is drawn from a study of blood T cell repertoires in COVID-19. For the study at large: Whether acute or convalescent, the COVID-19 samples came from the United States, Italy and Spain. The analysed material was cDNA or gDNA that came from T cells, B-cell-depleted T cells, or PBMCs.

Per the study methods: Scientists estimated how many nucleated cells there were by amplifying reference gene primers. Produced via immunoSEQ multiplex PCR; TCRdb's table is partial and in-frame only. That table gives V, J and clone size, and the DNA gave D and trimming. The data show roughly 87,000 clones, around 87% seen once. The source material was peripheral blood. This receptor was obtained from a man aged 35 to 55 with acute or convalescent COVID-19.

CDR3 sequence: CAWSWRGGLGEQYF. CDR3 in DNA: TGTGCCTGGAGTTGGCGGGGGGGCCTAGGGGAGCAGTACTTC. The chain is built from TRBV30 and TRBJ2-7, with TRBD2 matching 9 bases. V dropped 2 bases and J dropped 7; count of bases not matched to a gene: 9. This CDR3 is 14 amino acids long. Germline V gives CDR1 GTSNPN, CDR2 SVGIG (reference sequence).